This T cell receptor beta chain was documented in a study of T cells after yellow fever vaccination. Overall study findings and caveats: Weaker overall was a secondary response that nonetheless peaked faster, on day 5 versus 15.

This clonotype was counted only a few times. Antigen: not known. The authors made TCR cDNA by 5'RACE template switching, adding a universal primer site and UMIs. Using its own MiXCR run on the 5' RACE reads, TCRdb lists one record per CDR3 protein. Altogether a few hundred thousand distinct CDR3 sequences are present, over 8% being singletons, with the ten largest covering about 20%. This TCR was recovered from a man between 18 and 29 years old who received the YFV17D yellow fever vaccine. The sequenced sample was PBMCs, obtained on the day of the first yellow fever vaccination.

CDR3 in amino acids: CASSKGTINTEAFF. DNA for the CDR3: TGTGCCAGCAGTAAGGGGACAATTAACACTGAAGCTTTCTTT. The chain employs TRBV12-3 or TRBV12-4 and TRBJ1-1; D is perhaps TRBD1 (6 bases). The CDR3 is 14 residues long. Trimming took off 5 bases at V and 2 bases at J, with 12 bases between the two ends.